Presented here are 14 T cell receptor beta chains from one specimen sequenced in a study of cytomegalovirus exposure and HLA in healthy donors. PCR used 60 Vbeta primers and 13 Jbeta primers. Sequencing used immunoSEQ multiplex PCR; TCRdb keeps in-frame clones, though not all of them. Here the sample spans 100,000 to 150,000 clones, more than 9% being singletons. Sequenced input: PBMCs. The source of these receptors is a woman aged 18 to 35 in good health and CMV-seropositive.

This clone came up a few times. This chain uses TRBV5-4 with TRBJ2-1; 10 nucleotides align to TRBD2. Germline-derived CDR1 and CDR2 are SGHNT and YYREEE (reference sequence). V was pared by 5 bases and J by 4 bases, with 6 bases of the junction left unmatched. The CDR3 is made up of 15 amino acids. CDR3 nucleotide sequence: TGTGCCAGCAGAGCCGGGACTAGCGAATACAATGAGCAGTTCTTC. It translates to CASRAGTSEYNEQFF.

The V gene is TRBV15, the J gene TRBJ1-1; 9 bases are a match to TRBD1. The CDR3 runs 18 residues. J lost 0 bases, V lost 0 bases, and 8 bases had no gene match. Looked up from germline, CDR1 is LNHNV and CDR2 is YYDKDF (reference sequence). DNA for the CDR3: TGTGCCACCAGCAGAGATCAAAGAACAGGGGGCCTGAACACTGAAGCTTTCTTT. It translates to CATSRDQRTGGLNTEAFF.

The V gene is TRBV14, the J gene TRBJ2-5; a weak D match, TRBD1 (5 bases). CDR1 is SGHDN and CDR2 is FVKESK in the germline V gene. There are 15 residues in the CDR3. Trimming removed 1 base from V and 1 base from J, with 10 bases in between. The CDR3 loop is CASSQVGASQETQYF. CDR3 coding DNA: TGTGCCAGCAGCCAAGTAGGGGCAAGCCAAGAGACCCAGTACTTC.

This sequence joins TRBV7-9 and TRBJ2-7; 11 bases agree with TRBD1. This CDR3 has 14 residues. V shed 3 bases, J shed 5 bases, and the junction held 3 bases outside the gene matches. Germline CDR1 SEHNR, CDR2 FQNEAQ (reference sequence). CDR3 region: CASSLGQGVNEQYF. The CDR3 DNA reads TGTGCCAGCAGCTTGGGACAGGGGGTCAACGAGCAGTACTTC.

The chain recombines TRBV6-1 with TRBJ2-7, with TRBD1 matching 10 bases. Germline-derived CDR1 and CDR2 are MNHNS and SASEGT. The CDR3 length is 14 residues. Germline trimming cut 3 bases from V and 5 bases from J; bases unmatched to any gene: 4. CDR3 sequence reads: CASSEGQGSDEQYF. The CDR3 DNA follows: TGTGCCAGCAGTGAGGGACAGGGGAGCGACGAGCAGTACTTC.

This clone was detected only a few times. CDR3: CASSGGQGLSYEQYF. CDR3 sequence (DNA): TGTGCCAGCAGTGGCGGACAGGGACTGTCCTACGAGCAGTACTTC. The chain links TRBV2 to TRBJ2-7; 8 bases are a match to TRBD1. Trimming took 4 bases from V and 1 from J; bases not matched to a gene: 6. The CDR3 consists of 15 residues. CDR1 is SNHLY and CDR2 is FYNNEI in the germline V gene. The variable domain in full, completed from reference TRBV2 and TRBJ2-7, reads EPEVTQTPSHQVTQMGQEVILRCVPISNHLYFYWYRQILGQKVEFLVSFYNNEISEKSEIFDDQFSVERPDGSNFTLKIRSTKLEDSAMYFCASSGGQGLSYEQYFGPGTRLTVT.

The chain recombines TRBV27 with TRBJ2-7; 7 bases match TRBD1. The CDR3 loop spans 14 amino acids. Germline CDR1 MNHEY, CDR2 SMNVEV (reference sequence). The V segment lost 5 bases and the J segment 3 bases; nucleotides outside the gene matches: 7. The CDR3 DNA reads TGTGCCAGCAGTCTGACAGGGTCCAGCTACGAGCAGTACTTC. It encodes CASSLTGSSYEQYF.

This clone has more than one count but fewer than ten. V usage is TRBV4-1 and J usage is TRBJ2-6; 11 nucleotides match TRBD1. With V trimmed by 3 bases and J by 2 bases, 9 bases remained unmatched. The germline V gene has CDR1 MGHRA and CDR2 YSYEKL. The CDR3 has 19 amino acids. CDR3 residues: CASSQLPGQGGPGANVLTF. In DNA, the CDR3 is TGCGCCAGCAGCCAGTTACCGGGACAGGGGGGCCCTGGGGCCAACGTCCTGACTTTC.

This clone turned up a few times. The chain carries TRBV2 and TRBJ2-1, with 8 bases fitting TRBD2. With V trimmed by 5 bases and J by 9 bases, 15 bases remained unmatched. This CDR3 has 16 amino acids. Germline V gene data show CDR1 as SNHLY and CDR2 as FYNNEI. The CDR3 coding sequence is TGTGCCAGCAGTAGAAATCCGGGACTAGTCTCTGGTGAGCAGTTCTTC. Protein sequence: CASSRNPGLVSGEQFF.

The gene calls are TRBV10-3 and TRBJ2-2, with a tentative D call TRBD1 (5 bases). Between the trimmed V and J ends, which lost 9 bases and 4 bases, there was a span of 9 bases. There are 12 residues in the CDR3. From germline, CDR1 is ENHRY and CDR2 SYGVKD. The CDR3 DNA reads TGTGCCATGTGGGGCGGCACCGGGGAGCTGTTTTTT. Amino acid sequence: CAMWGGTGELFF.

This chain uses TRBV5-6 with TRBJ2-7; 13 nucleotides align to TRBD2. Germline-derived CDR1 and CDR2 are SGHDT and YYEEEE. With V trimmed by 4 bases and J by 1 base, 2 bases remained unmatched. The CDR3 totals 15 residues. CDR3 DNA: TGTGCCAGCAGCACGGGACTAGCGGGGTCCTACGAGCAGTACTTC. Amino acid sequence: CASSTGLAGSYEQYF.

This clone was seen only a few times. The chain recombines TRBV15 with TRBJ2-5, with 8 bases fitting TRBD2. The CDR3 length is 17 residues. In germline, CDR1 is LNHNV, CDR2 YYDKDF (reference sequence). Trimming at V came to 1 base and at J to 4 bases, leaving 11 bases not matched to a gene. CDR3 DNA sequence: TGTGCCACCAGCAGAGCAACTAAGCGGGAGCTGGGAGAGACCCAGTACTTC. Translating gives CATSRATKRELGETQYF.

The chain uses TRBV5-1 and TRBJ1-2; a possible D gene is TRBD1 (5 bases). V lost 0 bases to trimming and J lost 5 bases, with 8 bases between them. The CDR3 length is 13 residues. Per the germline V gene, CDR1 is SGHRS and CDR2 is YFSETQ. The CDR3 here is CASSLVEGYGYTF. The CDR3 nucleotides are TGCGCCAGCAGCTTGGTGGAGGGGTATGGCTACACCTTC.

In its sample, this clone was seen a few times. This sequence may be a read error, since a much larger clone differs from it by one base. V usage is TRBV9 and J usage is TRBJ2-3, with TRBD1 matching 9 bases. V gave up 3 bases and J gave up 2 bases; unmatched junction bases: 4. This CDR3 spans 15 amino acids. Germline V CDR1 and CDR2: SGDLS, YYNGEE. The CDR3: CASSDGTGHTDTQYF. DNA of the CDR3: TGTGCCAGCAGCGACGGGACAGGGCACACAGATACGCAGTATTTT.